Following are 11 T cell receptor beta chains from one sample sequenced in a study of blood T cell repertoires in COVID-19. Measured with immunoSEQ multiplex PCR; TCRdb has only the in-frame clones, and not every one. The sample shows roughly 210,000 clones, about 87% of them seen only once. Sequencing was performed on peripheral blood. The receptors come from a man aged 65 to 79 with acute or convalescent COVID-19.

The CDR3 DNA is TGTGCCAGCTCACCAGGGACAGGGGGCCAAAATGAGCAGTTCTTC. Its translation is CASSPGTGGQNEQFF. The rearrangement uses TRBV18 and TRBJ2-1; 12 bases match TRBD1. This CDR3 spans 15 amino acids. Germline CDR1 is KGHSH and CDR2 is LQKENI. J lost 7 bases, V lost 2 bases, and 3 bases had no gene match. Together with reference TRBV18 and TRBJ2-1, the CDR3 gives the full variable domain: NAGVMQNPRHLVRRRGQEARLRCSPMKGHSHVYWYRQLPEEGLKFMVYLQKENIIDESGMPKERFSAEFPKEGPSILRIQQVVRGDSAAYFCASSPGTGGQNEQFFGPGTRLTVL.

The rearrangement uses TRBV29-1 and TRBJ1-1; tentatively, D is TRBD1 (5 bases). Germline CDR1 is SQVTM and CDR2 is ANQGSEA. The V end was cut by 6 bases, the J end by 4 bases, with 18 bases between. The length of the CDR3 is 14 residues. The CDR3 DNA is TGCAGCGTACTTTTCAGGGTGAGAGGCACTGAAGCTTTCTTT. Amino acids: CSVLFRVRGTEAFF.

The chain joins TRBV19 to TRBJ1-2, with unresolved D. Trimming left V 7 bases short and J 5 bases short, with 17 bases between. The CDR3 runs 14 residues. The germline gives CDR1 LNHDA, CDR2 SQIVND (reference sequence). CDR3 coding DNA: TGTGCCAGTACCCCAGGACTGGCCAGATATGGCTACACCTTC. Amino acid sequence: CASTPGLARYGYTF.

V and J are TRBV2 and TRBJ1-1; 11 bases line up with TRBD1. Per the germline V gene, CDR1 is SNHLY and CDR2 is FYNNEI. The J segment lost 1 base and the V segment lost 6 bases, leaving 1 base of the junction unmatched. This CDR3 region has 14 residues. The CDR3 reads CASSGQGANTEAFF. The CDR3 coding sequence is TGTGCCAGCAGCGGACAGGGGGCGAACACTGAAGCTTTCTTT.

V usage is TRBV28 and J usage is TRBJ1-5, with D possibly being TRBD1 (5 bases). The V gene lost 4 bases and the J gene lost 1 base, with 8 bases spanning the gap. Germline assignment: CDR1 MDHEN and CDR2 SYDVKM. The CDR3 has 14 residues. As DNA, the CDR3 is TGTGCCAGCAGTTGGGGGGACAGCAATCAGCCCCAGCATTTT. Protein sequence: CASSWGDSNQPQHF.

V is TRBV7-2 and J is TRBJ1-2, with 7 bases matching TRBD1. Germline V gives CDR1 SGHTA, CDR2 FQGNSA. This CDR3 has 14 residues. V was clipped by 6 bases and J by 1 base; unmatched bases: 5. The CDR3 is CASSFGTDNYGYTF. As DNA, the CDR3 is TGTGCCAGCAGTTTTGGGACAGATAACTATGGCTACACCTTC.

The rearrangement links TRBV30 to TRBJ2-3; D is perhaps TRBD2 (5 bases). V shed 7 bases and J shed 1 base, with 12 bases lying between them. The CDR3 extends over 13 amino acids. Germline V CDR1 and CDR2: GTSNPN, SVGIG (reference sequence). The CDR3 DNA sequence: TGTGCCTCCCGGGGTAGCGGCACAGATACGCAGTATTTT. Its translation: CASRGSGTDTQYF. The full variable domain, completed using reference TRBV30 and TRBJ2-3, is SQTIHQWPATLVQPVGSPLSLECTVEGTSNPNLYWYRQAAGRGLQLLFYSVGIGQISSEVPQNLSASRPQDRQFILSSKKLLLSDSGFYLCASRGSGTDTQYFGPGTRLTVL.

The CDR3 sequence: CASSLGGGNSPLHF. CDR3 DNA sequence: TGTGCCAGCAGCTTGGGGGGAGGTAATTCACCCCTCCACTTT. The chain is built from TRBV11-2 and TRBJ1-6; maybe TRBD1 (5 bases). The germline gives CDR1 SGHAT, CDR2 FQNNGV. Trimming removed 3 bases at V and 6 bases at J, with 9 bases between. The CDR3 totals 14 residues.

V is TRBV28 and J is TRBJ2-2; D is undetermined. Trimming shortened V by 6 bases and J by 1 base, and 6 bases separated the two germline ends. The V gene's germline CDR1 is MDHEN and CDR2 SYDVKM. This CDR3 is 13 amino acids long. CDR3 region: CASSYRNTGELFF. The CDR3 DNA follows: TGTGCCAGCAGCTACAGGAACACCGGGGAGCTGTTTTTT.

The DNA for the CDR3 is TGTGCCAGCTCGCTCGACAGGGAACTGAGTGGCTACACCTTC. Translation gives CASSLDRELSGYTF. V usage is TRBV18 and J usage is TRBJ1-2; 7 bases agree with TRBD1. The CDR3 spans 14 residues. Trimming took 6 bases from V and 7 from J; bases not matched to a gene: 11. Per the germline V gene, CDR1 is KGHSH and CDR2 is LQKENI.

The rearrangement links TRBV6-1 to TRBJ1-1, with 8 bases fitting TRBD1. V dropped 3 bases and J dropped 5; count of bases not matched to a gene: 5. The germline V gene encodes CDR1 MNHNS and CDR2 SASEGT. The CDR3 sequence is 14 residues long. The DNA for the CDR3 is TGTGCCAGCAGTGATCAGGGGGCGCGGACTGAAGCTTTCTTT. Its translation: CASSDQGARTEAFF.